This is a list of T cell receptor beta chains from one sample in a study of blood T cell repertoires in COVID-19. Measured with immunoSEQ multiplex PCR; TCRdb has only the in-frame clones, and not every one. The sample holds about 88,000 clones; approximately 81% are singletons and the top ten take about 14%. The sample comprised peripheral blood. These receptors were taken from a woman in her 70s with acute or convalescent COVID-19. CDR3s leave out the opening cysteine and the closing phenylalanine or tryptophan. The order of the fields is clone size, J gene, V gene, CDR3 protein. Size values are once, few and many counts, or a class for expanded clones, and some rows have none.

clone_size: NA; j_call: TRBJ1-1; v_call: TRBV11-3; cdr3_aa: ASSLTGQAF
clone_size: NA; j_call: TRBJ1-6; v_call: TRBV11-3; cdr3_aa: ASSLGGVSPLH
clone_size: NA; j_call: TRBJ1-1; v_call: TRBV30; cdr3_aa: AWEGGTLNTEAF
clone_size: NA; j_call: TRBJ2-1; v_call: TRBV2; cdr3_aa: ASSESGLGVNEQF
clone_size: NA; j_call: TRBJ2-1; v_call: TRBV6-4; cdr3_aa: ASSVREGPYNEQF
clone_size: NA; j_call: TRBJ2-1; v_call: TRBV5-6; cdr3_aa: ASSLGRANEQF
clone_size: NA; j_call: TRBJ1-1; v_call: TRBV7-6; cdr3_aa: ASSLGLEPNTEAF
clone_size: NA; j_call: TRBJ1-4; v_call: TRBV7-9; cdr3_aa: ASRPTGEAGEKLF
clone_size: NA; j_call: TRBJ2-5; v_call: TRBV5-1; cdr3_aa: ASSLELAQETQY
clone_size: NA; j_call: TRBJ2-5; v_call: TRBV12-1; cdr3_aa: ASSFIMGRDRGKGTQY
clone_size: NA; j_call: TRBJ1-2; v_call: TRBV12-3/TRBV12-4; cdr3_aa: ASSSDRGRGYT
clone_size: once; j_call: TRBJ2-2; v_call: TRBV19; cdr3_aa: ATELQGANTGELF
clone_size: NA; j_call: TRBJ2-1; v_call: TRBV11-2; cdr3_aa: ASSLLRLAEYNEQF
clone_size: NA; j_call: TRBJ2-3; v_call: TRBV19; cdr3_aa: ASRWTSTDTQY
clone_size: NA; j_call: TRBJ2-1; v_call: TRBV4-3; cdr3_aa: ASSQDLLTGLAVYNEQF
clone_size: NA; j_call: TRBJ1-1; v_call: TRBV4-3; cdr3_aa: ASSHSTGMNTEAF
clone_size: NA; j_call: TRBJ2-2; v_call: TRBV27; cdr3_aa: ASTFGANTGELF
clone_size: NA; j_call: TRBJ2-1; v_call: TRBV7-2; cdr3_aa: ASSKAGGYNEQF
clone_size: NA; j_call: TRBJ2-5; v_call: TRBV29-1; cdr3_aa: SVDTSGSSETQY
clone_size: NA; j_call: TRBJ1-3; v_call: TRBV9; cdr3_aa: ASSVAGTRFSGNTIY
clone_size: NA; j_call: TRBJ2-1; v_call: TRBV11-2; cdr3_aa: ASSLGASFYEQF
clone_size: once; j_call: TRBJ2-3; v_call: TRBV5-6; cdr3_aa: ASSFPSVAGTDTQY
clone_size: NA; j_call: TRBJ2-5; v_call: TRBV9; cdr3_aa: ASSVGQPWRGQETQY
clone_size: NA; j_call: TRBJ1-5; v_call: TRBV7-2; cdr3_aa: ASSRDRGNQPQH
clone_size: once; j_call: TRBJ1-1; v_call: TRBV7-8; cdr3_aa: ASSLTDLNTEAF
clone_size: NA; j_call: TRBJ2-4; v_call: TRBV9; cdr3_aa: ASSSGLAPGIQY
clone_size: few; j_call: TRBJ1-4; v_call: TRBV2; cdr3_aa: ASGDRDRNEKLF
clone_size: once; j_call: TRBJ1-6; v_call: TRBV7-8; cdr3_aa: ASSLDQGARSPLH
clone_size: once; j_call: TRBJ1-4; v_call: TRBV7-6; cdr3_aa: ASSLGGSNEKLF
clone_size: once; j_call: TRBJ2-3; v_call: TRBV7-9; cdr3_aa: ASSLLGHLNTDTQY
clone_size: NA; j_call: TRBJ2-2; v_call: TRBV9; cdr3_aa: ASSVGPSENTGELF
clone_size: few; j_call: TRBJ2-3; v_call: TRBV20-1; cdr3_aa: SASRQGAGY
clone_size: few; j_call: TRBJ2-6; v_call: TRBV28; cdr3_aa: ASRPQQGARTGANVLT
clone_size: NA; j_call: TRBJ2-1; v_call: TRBV29-1; cdr3_aa: SVGTSNEQF
clone_size: NA; j_call: TRBJ2-1; v_call: TRBV19; cdr3_aa: ASSIGVWTGYNEQF
clone_size: few; j_call: TRBJ2-3; v_call: TRBV4-3; cdr3_aa: ASSQDSGRDRDTQY
clone_size: NA; j_call: TRBJ1-2; v_call: TRBV7-8; cdr3_aa: ASSLSRVWGYGYT
clone_size: NA; j_call: TRBJ1-4; v_call: TRBV2; cdr3_aa: AINQGRLINEKLF
clone_size: NA; j_call: TRBJ2-1; v_call: TRBV19; cdr3_aa: ASRGSVTYNEQF
clone_size: NA; j_call: TRBJ1-1; v_call: TRBV3-1/TRBV3-2; cdr3_aa: ASICLLGAENTEAF
clone_size: NA; j_call: TRBJ2-2; v_call: TRBV4-3; cdr3_aa: ASSQDRQGAGELF